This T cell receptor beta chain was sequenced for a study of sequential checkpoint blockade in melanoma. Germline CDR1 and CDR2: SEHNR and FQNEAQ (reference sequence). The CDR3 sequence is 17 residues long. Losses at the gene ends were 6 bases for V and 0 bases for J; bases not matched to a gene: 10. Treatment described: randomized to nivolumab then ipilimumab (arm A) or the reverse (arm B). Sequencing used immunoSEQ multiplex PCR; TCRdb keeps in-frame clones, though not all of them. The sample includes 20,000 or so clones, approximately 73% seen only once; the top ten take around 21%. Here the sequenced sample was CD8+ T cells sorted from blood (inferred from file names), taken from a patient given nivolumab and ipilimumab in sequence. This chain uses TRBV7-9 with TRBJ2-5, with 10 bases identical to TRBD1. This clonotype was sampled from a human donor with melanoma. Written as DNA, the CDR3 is TGTGCCAGCAGTTATACGCCGGGACAGGGGTACCAAGAGACCCAGTACTTC. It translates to CASSYTPGQGYQETQYF.